Listed below are T cell receptor beta chains from one sample, sequenced in a study of CD8+ T cells in alopecia areata. TCRdb keeps only in-frame clones here, not all; method: immunoSEQ multiplex PCR. Here the sample spans fewer than 200,000 clones, approximately 70% being singletons. Here the sequenced sample was CD8+ T cells sorted from blood, taken at week 0. The receptors were sampled from a human donor with alopecia areata. The CDR3 runs from the conserved cysteine through the conserved F or W.

V | CDR3
TRBV9 | CASSDGNQPQHF
TRBV5-6 | CASSLGHTQETQYF
TRBV11-2 | CASSLDLGGPRYNEQFF
TRBV5-1 | CASSLGSGEYYEQYF
TRBV19 | CASSIWGTSGGTYEQYF
TRBV2 | CASSAEGDTDTQYF
TRBV29-1 | CSDGQLGDGYTF
TRBV4-1 | CASSQGGASGGYYEQYF
TRBV7-9 | CASSPRTGFAYEQYF
TRBV7-9 | CASSPGGIDEQYF
TRBV30 | CAWSVMAEQYF
TRBV2 | CASSEGGELFF
TRBV13 | CASSSRFNSPLHF
TRBV27 | CASSPGNGYTF
TRBV7-9 | CASSPQGRDEQFF
TRBV14 | CASSQTQGAGTEAFF
TRBV5-6 | CASSLVFLGHYNEQFF
TRBV5-1 | CASSSGRDGGSYNEQFF
TRBV27 | CASTVGGGSPLHF
TRBV2 | CASSLSGGSSYNEQFF
TRBV7-2 | CASSFKGVNEQFF
TRBV4-1 | CASSRQEDSTDTQYF
TRBV30 | CAWTQDGEAFF
TRBV27 | CASSLSGVKRQETQYF
TRBV29-1 | CSTGGNEQFF
TRBV19 | CASLRGAGGGMNTEAFF
TRBV2 | CASSEAVGRYNEQFF
TRBV7-3 | CASRRDREGTYEQYF
TRBV5-4 | CASSLVWGRGTEAFF
TRBV27 | CASSSMTRSFANGYTF
TRBV9 | CASSNRERAFF
TRBV4-1 | CASSQDGTKETQYF
TRBV5-1 | CASSGQTGVGGYEQYF
TRBV30 | CAWSLAGGDTQYF
TRBV30 | CAWSVTGGTEAFF
TRBV27 | CASSSPSVTGELFF
TRBV13 | CASSLQGGGLAFF
TRBV29-1 | CSVEEEGSEQYF
TRBV30 | CAWSVGPGTQYF
TRBV2 | CATTGTYYGYTF
TRBV10-2 | CASEGLAVQQFF
TRBV30 | CAWSREEQYF
TRBV2 | CASSEVPGDTEAFF
TRBV7-9 | CASSGGQEIKLFF